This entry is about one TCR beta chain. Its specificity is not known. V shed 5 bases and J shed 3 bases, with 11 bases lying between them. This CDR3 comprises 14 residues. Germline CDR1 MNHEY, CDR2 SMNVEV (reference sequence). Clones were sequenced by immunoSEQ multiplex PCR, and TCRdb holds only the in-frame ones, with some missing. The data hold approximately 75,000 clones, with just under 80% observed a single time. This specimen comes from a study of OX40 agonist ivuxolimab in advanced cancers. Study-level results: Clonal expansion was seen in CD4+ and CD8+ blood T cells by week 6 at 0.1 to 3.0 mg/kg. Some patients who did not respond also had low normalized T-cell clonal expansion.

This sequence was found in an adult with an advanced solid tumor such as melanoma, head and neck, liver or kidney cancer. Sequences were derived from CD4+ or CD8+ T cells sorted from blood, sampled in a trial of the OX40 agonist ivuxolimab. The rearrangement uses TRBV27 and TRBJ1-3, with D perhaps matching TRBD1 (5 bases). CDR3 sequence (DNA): TGTGCCAGCAGTCCGGGGACGATTGGAAACACCATATATTTT. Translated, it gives CASSPGTIGNTIYF.